This is a list of T cell receptor beta chains from one sample in a study of T cell changes during pregnancy in multiple sclerosis. Data came from immunoSEQ multiplex PCR; TCRdb stores just in-frame clones and leaves some out. In the table there are around 100,000 clones, about 90% of which are singletons. Specimen: peripheral blood, collected in the third trimester of pregnancy. Receptor source: a female donor with multiple sclerosis, enrolled in a pregnancy study. The CDR3 runs from the conserved cysteine through the conserved F or W. A D gene is named only where the DNA matches it firmly. Clone size is given for some rows only: seen once, a few or many times, or a class if the clone is expanded.

CDR3aa | CDR3nt | v_gene | abundance | d_gene | j_gene
CASGREGGTEQFF | TGTGCCAGCGGCCGGGAGGGCGGGACAGAGCAGTTCTTC | TRBV2 | - | TRBD2 | TRBJ2-1
CASSPGGTDTQYF | TGTGCCAGCAGTCCGGGGGGCACAGATACGCAGTATTTT | TRBV5-4 | - | - | TRBJ2-3
CASSPRVNSGEGYTF | TGTGCCAGCTCACCACGGGTAAACTCCGGAGAAGGCTACACCTTC | TRBV18 | - | - | TRBJ1-2
CASSETGGSQPQHF | TGTGCCAGCAGTGAAACAGGGGGCAGTCAGCCCCAGCATTTT | TRBV6-4 | - | TRBD1 | TRBJ1-5
CASSSGTSGTQETQYF | TGCGCCAGCAGCTCCGGGACTAGCGGGACCCAAGAGACCCAGTACTTC | TRBV5-1 | - | TRBD2 | TRBJ2-5
CASSSPQGLRQPQHF | TGTGCCAGCAGTTCACCACAGGGGCTAAGGCAGCCCCAGCATTTT | TRBV28 | - | TRBD1 | TRBJ1-5
CASSLGQMNTEAFF | TGCGCCAGCAGCTTGGGTCAGATGAACACTGAAGCTTTCTTT | TRBV5-1 | once | - | TRBJ1-1
CASSLLGQGGEQYF | TGTGCCAGCAGTTTATTGGGACAGGGAGGCGAGCAGTACTTC | TRBV27 | - | TRBD1 | TRBJ2-7
CASREFFSGNYEQYF | TGTGCCAGCAGAGAATTTTTCAGCGGGAACTACGAGCAGTACTTC | TRBV6-1 | - | TRBD2 | TRBJ2-7
CASSSPGLAGRGELFF | TGTGCCAGCAGCTCGCCGGGACTAGCGGGACGCGGGGAGCTGTTTTTT | TRBV9 | - | TRBD2 | TRBJ2-2
CASPEAQPQHF | TGTGCCAGCCCCGAAGCTCAGCCCCAGCATTTT | TRBV27 | few | - | TRBJ1-5
CASSSGSGQGPEAFF | TGTGCCAGCAGCTCGGGATCGGGACAGGGCCCTGAAGCTTTCTTT | TRBV5-4 | - | TRBD1 | TRBJ1-1
CASSYLRGNTDTQYF | TGTGCCAGCAGTTACCTCAGGGGGAACACAGATACGCAGTATTTT | TRBV6-6 | - | TRBD1 | TRBJ2-3
CASSQAQSGRLGETQYF | TGTGCCAGCAGCCAAGCTCAAAGCGGGAGGTTAGGAGAGACCCAGTACTTC | TRBV4-2 | - | TRBD2 | TRBJ2-5
CASSSTGLLEKLFF | TGTGCCAGCAGTTCGACAGGGTTGTTGGAAAAACTGTTTTTT | TRBV28 | - | TRBD1 | TRBJ1-4
CASRPSAGPTYEQYF | TGTGCCAGCAGGCCCTCGGCGGGGCCTACCTACGAGCAGTACTTC | TRBV27 | - | - | TRBJ2-7
CASSLQDSRLPSWNTIYF | TGTGCCAGCAGCCTCCAGGATAGTAGATTACCTTCCTGGAACACCATATATTTT | TRBV27 | - | - | TRBJ1-3
CASSERGAVGYTF | TGTGCCAGCAGTGAAAGGGGCGCGGTTGGCTACACCTTC | TRBV2 | - | - | TRBJ1-2
CASTQGRGNQPQHF | TGTGCCAGCACCCAAGGCCGAGGGAATCAGCCCCAGCATTTT | TRBV13 | - | - | TRBJ1-5
CASSDLTSGRDTQYF | TGCGCCAGCAGTGATTTGACTAGCGGGAGGGATACGCAGTATTTT | TRBV10-1 | - | TRBD2 | TRBJ2-3
CASSKGLGWETQYF | TGTGCCAGCAGTAAAGGCCTGGGCTGGGAGACCCAGTACTTC | TRBV28 | - | - | TRBJ2-5
CASSSGRTGGRETQYF | TGTGCCAGCAGCTCAGGCAGGACAGGGGGTCGAGAGACCCAGTACTTC | TRBV7-3 | - | TRBD1 | TRBJ2-5
CASTPMGHFEAFF | TGTGCCAGCACCCCCATGGGACACTTTGAAGCTTTCTTT | TRBV5-6 | - | - | TRBJ1-1
CASSLVGLNYEQYF | TGCGCCAGCAGCTTGGTAGGACTTAACTACGAGCAGTACTTC | TRBV5-1 | - | - | TRBJ2-7
CASSWAQGVNGYTF | TGTGCCAGCAGCTGGGCCCAAGGGGTAAATGGCTACACCTTC | TRBV5-4 | - | - | TRBJ1-2
CASSFRGGNGNTIYF | TGTGCCAGCAGCTTTAGAGGGGGCAACGGAAACACCATATATTTT | TRBV11-3 | - | TRBD1 | TRBJ1-3
CASGGQGTNLDWNSPLHF | TGCGCCAGCGGCGGACAGGGGACGAACCTGGATTGGAATTCACCCCTCCACTTT | TRBV4-1 | - | TRBD1 | TRBJ1-6
CASSPRGQDYSNQPQHF | TGTGCCAGCTCACCACGGGGACAGGACTATAGCAATCAGCCCCAGCATTTT | TRBV18 | - | TRBD1 | TRBJ1-5
CASSLRTGARDEQYF | TGTGCCAGCAGCTTAAGGACAGGGGCGAGGGACGAGCAGTACTTC | TRBV11-1 | - | TRBD1 | TRBJ2-7
CASSQETGDGYTF | TGTGCCAGCAGCCAGGAGACAGGGGATGGCTACACCTTC | TRBV5-6 | - | TRBD1 | TRBJ1-2
CATLGDRGADYTF | TGTGCCACCCTTGGGGACAGGGGAGCGGACTACACCTTC | TRBV2 | many | TRBD1 | TRBJ1-2
CASSSNDEKLFF | TGTGCCAGCAGTTCAAATGATGAAAAACTGTTTTTT | TRBV27 | - | - | TRBJ1-4
CASSYRDKTYEQYF | TGTGCCAGCAGTTACCGGGACAAAACCTACGAGCAGTACTTC | TRBV6-5 | - | - | TRBJ2-7
CAISLGLHRGPGGYTF | TGTGCCATCAGCTTAGGGCTTCACAGGGGCCCGGGGGGCTACACCTTC | TRBV10-3 | - | TRBD1 | TRBJ1-2
CASRSLQGAPTEAFF | TGCGCCAGCAGGTCTCTTCAGGGGGCGCCTACTGAAGCTTTCTTT | TRBV5-1 | - | TRBD1 | TRBJ1-1